The entry that follows covers one T cell receptor (beta chain) sequence. This clone's antigen is unknown. Base qualities were left out, and no much larger clone turns up one base away. CDR1 MDHEN and CDR2 SYDVKM were looked up in the germline V gene. Inclusive of the bounding cysteine and phenylalanine, the CDR3 is 14 residues long. The entry retains the CDR3 DNA only, 42 bases that are in frame from base 1. V gives up 3 bases and J gives up 2 bases, and the segment between their germline ends measures 10 bases. TCRbeta CDR3 regions were amplified from genomic DNA by means of the immunoSEQ Assay, a bias-controlled multiplex PCR. The paper's data handling went like this. Within the assay, amplification of reference gene primers was used to estimate how many nucleated cells each sample contained. To quantify the absolute abundance of each unique TCRbeta CDR3 rearrangement, sequence reads were collapsed and filtered. For each sample, productive Simpson clonality was calculated as the square root of Simpson's diversity index over productive rearrangements. TCRdb carries this immuneACCESS record with in-frame sequences only. Its versions omit some clonotypes, under half of them owing to an unresolved V gene in the studies checked, with the rest unexplained. For V, J and clone size, that table is used; D and trimming come from the DNA. The sample profile shows around 250,000 clones; about 86% of them were found once. The ten biggest clones cover 4% to 5.5% of the sample.

The collaborating institutions used their own protocols to collect whole blood in K2EDTA tubes. For TCRbeta analysis, collaborators shipped samples in one of three forms: frozen whole blood, isolated PBMCs, or DNA extracted from either of those sample types. This sample is drawn from a study of blood T cell repertoires in COVID-19 (dated by TCRdb to about 2020). Study-wide context: The collaborator samples originated in the United States, Italy and Spain and spanned the acute and convalescent phases of COVID-19. A freely available public database, intended as a resource for researchers studying the immune response to SARS-CoV-2, is where the repertoires were released. The samples were drawn from the first 160 participants of the ongoing ImmuneRACE study and from 1,200 or so subjects provided by 6 global collaborators. The material from the prospective study consisted of cDNA or gDNA derived from T cells, B-cell-depleted T cells, or PBMCs. Nearly every sample came with metadata listing a de-identified subject ID, COVID-19 status, age in years and sex. HLA class I and class II types, where available, came from metadata supplied by the sample provider rather than from assay-based typing. Subjects who had been exposed to COVID-19, were actively infected with it, or had recovered from it provided the deeply sampled blood TCRbeta repertoires that made up the dataset.

Study-wide findings and limitations: The quantity of clinical and demographic metadata differed by source and by participant and was supplied without curation.

Here the chain combines TRBV28 and TRBJ1-1; the D gene is unclear. Sequencing used peripheral blood. The receptor comes from a man in his forties or fifties with active or convalescent COVID-19. For the CDR3, the sequence is CASSLRQLNTEAFF. The DNA is TGTGCCAGCAGTTTGAGGCAGCTCAACACTGAAGCTTTCTTT.